This is a list of T cell receptor beta chains from one sample in a study of identical twins. In TCRdb, the 5' RACE reads were re-called with MiXCR into one record per CDR3 protein. The data show fewer than 250,000 distinct CDR3 sequences, around 10% seen once. What was sequenced was memory (CD45RO+) T cells sorted from blood. The receptors stem from a woman younger than 35 in good health. Both conserved end residues are part of each CDR3. A D gene is named only where the DNA matches it firmly. Clone size is not always given. Where it is, it says once, few, many or a class for expanded clones.

NA	TRBV2	NA	TRBJ2-1	TGTGCCAGCAGTGCAGTGGGGGGTGATGAGCAGTTCTTC	CASSAVGGDEQFF
TRBD1	TRBV5-1	many	TRBJ2-3	TGCGCCAGCAGCTCACAGGGGGCAGCAGATACGCAGTATTTT	CASSSQGAADTQYF
TRBD2	TRBV3-1	few	TRBJ2-1	TGTGCCAGCAGCCAAGAGGGACTAGCGGGGGCGGGAATGGGCTATGAGCAGTTCTTC	CASSQEGLAGAGMGYEQFF
TRBD2	TRBV2	NA	TRBJ2-1	TGTGCCAGCAGAACTAGCGGGGGGATGAATGAGCAGTTCTTC	CASRTSGGMNEQFF
NA	TRBV5-5	NA	TRBJ1-2	TGTGCCAGCAGCCTTCGACAGGCCTCCTGGAGCTATGGCTACACCTTC	CASSLRQASWSYGYTF
TRBD1	TRBV3-1	few	TRBJ1-1	TGTGCCAGCAGCCTACAGGGGGCGGGATACACTGAAGCTTTCTTT	CASSLQGAGYTEAFF
NA	TRBV2	many	TRBJ2-7	TGTGCCAGCAGTGGGACTCGCCGTAGCTCCTACGAGCAGTACTTC	CASSGTRRSSYEQYF
NA	TRBV18	few	TRBJ2-7	TGTGCCAGCTCAGAGGAGGGGGGGCACGAGCAGTACTTC	CASSEEGGHEQYF
NA	TRBV21-1	NA	TRBJ2-5	TGTGCCAGCAGCAAAGAACTAGCGGGAGGTGCCCAAGAGACCCAGTACTTC	CASSKELAGGAQETQYF
NA	TRBV12-3/TRBV12-4	NA	TRBJ1-2	TGTGCCAGCAGTTTGGGGGATAACTATGGCTACACCTTC	CASSLGDNYGYTF
TRBD1	TRBV24-1	NA	TRBJ2-2	TGTGCCACCAGTGAGAGGGGGCCCGGGGAGCTGTTTTTT	CATSERGPGELFF
TRBD1	TRBV12-3/TRBV12-4	few	TRBJ1-2	TGTGCCAGCAGTTTGAGGGACAGGGGAGGCTACACCTTC	CASSLRDRGGYTF
TRBD1	TRBV18	many	TRBJ2-7	TGTGCCAGCTCACGGGACAGAATAACCTACGAGCAGTACTTC	CASSRDRITYEQYF
TRBD2	TRBV7-2	many	TRBJ2-3	TGTGCCAGCAGCTTATCGGTAGCGGGAGCCGATACGCAGTATTTT	CASSLSVAGADTQYF
NA	TRBV7-2	many	TRBJ1-2	TGTGCCAGCAGCGAAAACAACTATGGCTACACCTTC	CASSENNYGYTF
TRBD1	TRBV9	few	TRBJ1-3	TGTGCCAGCAGCGAGAGAGGGGGCGTAGGGAACACCATATATTTT	CASSERGGVGNTIYF
TRBD2	TRBV6-5	few	TRBJ2-4	TGTGCCAGCAGTTACTCGGGTAGCGGGGCCTCCAAAAACATTCAGTACTTC	CASSYSGSGASKNIQYF
NA	TRBV7-2	few	TRBJ2-7	TGTGCCAGCAGCCCGACGCGGGAACTAAACTACGAGCAGTACTTC	CASSPTRELNYEQYF
NA	TRBV7-9	few	TRBJ1-1	TGTGCCAGCAGCTTATCAGGGCTTACTGAAGCTTTCTTT	CASSLSGLTEAFF
TRBD2	TRBV6-2/TRBV6-3	many	TRBJ2-7	TGTGCCAGCAGTTGGAATCCCCTAGCGGGAGACGAGCAGTACTTC	CASSWNPLAGDEQYF
NA	TRBV5-1	many	TRBJ2-2	TGCGCCAGCAGCTTGGTGGACTCCTCCGGGGAGCTGTTTTTT	CASSLVDSSGELFF
NA	TRBV20-1	NA	TRBJ2-1	TGCAGTGCAGGGACTCACGTCTGGAGGAGCTCCTACAATGAGCAGTTCTTC	CSAGTHVWRSSYNEQFF
TRBD1	TRBV20-1	NA	TRBJ2-5	TGCAGTGCTAGGCAAAACAGGGGTTCAGAGACCCAGTACTTC	CSARQNRGSETQYF
TRBD1	TRBV20-1	few	TRBJ1-1	TGCAGTGCCCCGGGACAGGGGACATTCAACACTGAAGCTTTCTTT	CSAPGQGTFNTEAFF
NA	TRBV7-2	few	TRBJ1-5	TGTGCCAGCAGTCGGGAGGCAGTACAGCCCCAGCATTTT	CASSREAVQPQHF
NA	TRBV9	NA	TRBJ1-2	TGTGCCAGCAACCGGGACACTAACTATGGCTACACCTTC	CASNRDTNYGYTF
NA	TRBV5-1	many	TRBJ2-3	TGCGCCAGCAGCTTGAGTGACAGGACAACAGATACGCAGTATTTT	CASSLSDRTTDTQYF
TRBD2	TRBV20-1	NA	TRBJ2-5	TGCAGTGCGTTTAAGACTAGCGGGGAAGAGACCCAGTACTTC	CSAFKTSGEETQYF
NA	TRBV14	NA	TRBJ1-2	TGTGCCAGCAGCTCCTGGACAGCTATTCCTTATGGCTACACCTTC	CASSSWTAIPYGYTF
NA	TRBV5-1	NA	TRBJ1-2	TGCGCCAGCAGCCCGGGGTCCCGGGACTCCTATGGCTACACCTTC	CASSPGSRDSYGYTF
NA	TRBV7-9	NA	TRBJ2-1	TGTGCCAGCAGCTTAGGGAGCGGGCGTTCCACCTACAATGAGCAGTTCTTC	CASSLGSGRSTYNEQFF
NA	TRBV20-1	few	TRBJ1-3	TGCAGTGCAGTACGGGACATCTCTGGAAACACCATATATTTT	CSAVRDISGNTIYF
TRBD1	TRBV6-1	few	TRBJ2-7	TGTGCCAGCAGCCCGGACAGGGCCCTTGAGCAGTACTTC	CASSPDRALEQYF
NA	TRBV18	NA	TRBJ1-1	TGTGCCAGCTCATTAGCGGGCAAGGGTTCGGACACTGAAGCTTTCTTT	CASSLAGKGSDTEAFF
NA	TRBV9	many	TRBJ1-2	TGTGCCAGCAGTGCTCAGGGGCTCTACACCTTC	CASSAQGLYTF
NA	TRBV15	NA	TRBJ1-5	TGTGCCACCCGAACGGTGGACCAGCCCCAGCATTTT	CATRTVDQPQHF
NA	TRBV5-6	few	TRBJ1-1	TGTGCCAGCAGCTTGTGGGGGGCCGGTACTGAAGCTTTCTTT	CASSLWGAGTEAFF
NA	TRBV19	few	TRBJ2-7	TGTGCCAGTAGCTCCCGGGAGCCATTTTCCTACGAGCAGTACTTC	CASSSREPFSYEQYF
TRBD2	TRBV7-9	NA	TRBJ2-7	TGTGCCAGCAGCCTACGACTAGCGGGAGATTATGGTGGCGAGCAGTACTTC	CASSLRLAGDYGGEQYF
NA	TRBV20-1	NA	TRBJ2-7	TGCAGTGCTAGAAATCCAGGGCACTCCTACGAGCAGTACTTC	CSARNPGHSYEQYF
NA	TRBV5-1	NA	TRBJ2-2	TGCGCCAGCAGCTTGGCGTCCGGCTGGGAGCTGTTTTTT	CASSLASGWELFF
NA	TRBV18	NA	TRBJ2-2	TGTGCCAGCTCACCAATGAGGGGGGCCACGAACACCGGGGAGCTGTTTTTT	CASSPMRGATNTGELFF
NA	TRBV20-1	NA	TRBJ2-7	TGCAGTGCTCCTGACAGGACCTCCTACGAGCAGTACTTC	CSAPDRTSYEQYF
TRBD2	TRBV12-3/TRBV12-4	many	TRBJ2-3	TGTGCCAGCAGTTTTAAGCGGGAGGGCCTTGATACGCAGTATTTT	CASSFKREGLDTQYF
NA	TRBV3-1	NA	TRBJ2-2	TGTGCCAGCAGCCAGGCCCCGGACACCGGGGAGCTGTTTTTT	CASSQAPDTGELFF
NA	TRBV21-1	NA	TRBJ2-1	TGTGCCAGCAGCCGGCCACCGGGACTAGGTTTAGAAGGAGGCGATGAGCAGTTCTTC	CASSRPPGLGLEGGDEQFF
NA	TRBV11-2	many	TRBJ1-1	TGTGCCAGCAGCTCCAACTCGGGGAACACTGAAGCTTTCTTT	CASSSNSGNTEAFF
TRBD2	TRBV5-1	many	TRBJ2-2	TGCGCCAGCAGCCGGGAGGGCCCGAACACCGGGGAGCTGTTTTTT	CASSREGPNTGELFF
NA	TRBV7-2	few	TRBJ2-7	TGTGCCAGCAGCTTCTACAAGGCGGTGGAGCAGTACTTC	CASSFYKAVEQYF
NA	TRBV9	NA	TRBJ2-1	TGTGCCAGCAGCGTAGGGGTGGGGAGCTCCTACAATGAGCAGTTCTTC	CASSVGVGSSYNEQFF
NA	TRBV5-6	many	TRBJ1-1	TGTGCCAGCAGCTTTGGTGGGGGCGTCACTGAAGCTTTCTTT	CASSFGGGVTEAFF
NA	TRBV20-1	few	TRBJ1-1	TGCAGTGCTAGAGATCGAGTGACTGAAGCTTTCTTT	CSARDRVTEAFF